This T cell receptor (beta chain) was obtained from a study of tumor-infiltrating lymphocytes in localized non-small cell lung cancer. With regard to this clone: Its matching antigen is unknown.

Profiling relied on immunoSEQ multiplex PCR, and the TCRdb table lists in-frame clones only, not all of them. The table includes around 16,000 clones, roughly 78% detected once. CDR1 and CDR2 (germline): SGHTS, YDEGEE. The germline V and J ends were trimmed by 2 bases and 0 bases, with 9 bases remaining between them. CDR3 length equals 15 residues. Study-level results: Higher tumor T cell infiltration than in uninvolved lung was supported by TCRbeta sequencing. Immunotypes IM1 and IM2 had similar TCR-derived T-cell fractions. Available tissue quantity limited TCR sequencing to a patient subset.

The clonotype comes from a human donor with non-small cell lung cancer. This rearrangement joins TRBV5-8 to TRBJ2-1, with D possibly matching TRBD2 (6 bases). The sequencing sample was made of lung tumor tissue. The CDR3 protein is CASSFAGNSYNEQFF. CDR3 nucleotides: TGTGCCAGCAGCTTCGCGGGGAACTCCTACAATGAGCAGTTCTTC.